This T cell receptor beta chain derives from a study of T-cell memory formation after mild COVID-19. Across the whole study: TCR clusters showed largely donor specificity.

In germline, CDR1 is SGHKS, CDR2 YYEKEE (reference sequence). V was shortened by 5 bases and J by 3 bases, with 12 bases between the two germline ends. The CDR3 runs 14 residues. One entry per CDR3 protein results from TCRdb running MiXCR on the 5' RACE reads. The table lists around 150,000 distinct CDR3 sequences, 31% of them singletons. Source material: PBMCs or a T cell subset sorted from them (not recorded which). The chain joins TRBV5-5 to TRBJ2-1; a possible D gene is TRBD1 (5 bases). This clonotype was sampled from an adult woman who had mild COVID-19 (a few samples of this study predate the infection). Cell type and time point are not known. The CDR3 sequence: CASRRLDNYNEQFF. CDR3 bases: TGTGCCAGCAGAAGATTGGACAACTACAATGAGCAGTTCTTC. The whole variable domain, remainder taken from reference TRBV5-5 and TRBJ2-1, is DAGVTQSPTHLIKTRGQQVTLRCSPISGHKSVSWYQQVLGQGPQFIFQYYEKEERGRGNFPDRFSARQFPNYSSELNVNALLLGDSALYLCASRRLDNYNEQFFGPGTRLTVL.